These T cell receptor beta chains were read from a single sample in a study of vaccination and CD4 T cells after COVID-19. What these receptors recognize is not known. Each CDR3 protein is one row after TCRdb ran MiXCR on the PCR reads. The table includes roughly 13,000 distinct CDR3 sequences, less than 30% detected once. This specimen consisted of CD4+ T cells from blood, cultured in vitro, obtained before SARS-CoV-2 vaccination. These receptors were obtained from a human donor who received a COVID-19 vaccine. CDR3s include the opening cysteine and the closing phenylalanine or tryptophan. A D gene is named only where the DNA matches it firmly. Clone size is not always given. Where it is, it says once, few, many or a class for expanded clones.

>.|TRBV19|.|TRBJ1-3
CASSATDSGNTIYF
TGTGCCAGTAGTGCGACGGACTCTGGAAACACCATATATTTT
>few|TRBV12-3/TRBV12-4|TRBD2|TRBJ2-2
CASRRLAGGPGELFF
TGTGCCAGCAGGAGACTAGCGGGGGGCCCCGGGGAGCTGTTTTTT
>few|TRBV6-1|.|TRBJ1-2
CASRLAGPSSGYTF
TGTGCCAGCAGACTTGCGGGACCCAGCTCCGGCTACACCTTC
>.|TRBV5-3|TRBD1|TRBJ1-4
CARSSSDREEGFNEKLFF
TGTGCCAGAAGCTCCTCGGACAGGGAAGAAGGGTTTAATGAAAAACTGTTTTTT
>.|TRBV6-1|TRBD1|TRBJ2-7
CASRNRDRGGGEQYF
TGTGCCAGCAGAAACCGGGACAGGGGCGGTGGGGAGCAGTACTTC
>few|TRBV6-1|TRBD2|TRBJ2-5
CAHGKGLAVQETQYF
TGTGCCCACGGAAAAGGGCTAGCGGTCCAAGAGACCCAGTACTTC
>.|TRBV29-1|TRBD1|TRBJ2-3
CSADRGRTDTQYF
TGCAGCGCGGACAGGGGGCGAACAGATACGCAGTATTTT
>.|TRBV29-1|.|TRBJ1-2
CSVVAQGGSSGYTF
TGCAGCGTTGTCGCACAGGGAGGATCTAGCGGCTACACCTTC
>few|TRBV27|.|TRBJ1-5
CASSYRDGNQPQHF
TGTGCCAGCAGTTACAGGGACGGCAATCAGCCCCAGCATTTT
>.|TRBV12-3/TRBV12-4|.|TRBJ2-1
CASSFGHRKGSSYNEQFF
TGTGCCAGCAGTTTTGGTCATAGGAAGGGTAGCTCCTACAATGAGCAGTTCTTC
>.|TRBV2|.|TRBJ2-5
CASSDQETQYF
TGTGCCAGCAGCGACCAAGAGACCCAGTACTTC
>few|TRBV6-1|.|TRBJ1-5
CASSELMPQHF
TGTGCCAGCAGTGAACTGATGCCCCAGCATTTT
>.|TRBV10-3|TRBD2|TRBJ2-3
CAIRGAGVDTQYF
TGTGCCATCAGAGGAGCGGGGGTGGATACGCAGTATTTT
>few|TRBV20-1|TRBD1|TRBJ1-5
CSALPGGELQPQHF
TGCAGTGCTTTACCAGGGGGTGAGCTGCAGCCCCAGCATTTT
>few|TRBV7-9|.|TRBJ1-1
CASSLATGYTEAFF
TGTGCCAGCAGCTTAGCAACAGGATACACTGAAGCTTTCTTT
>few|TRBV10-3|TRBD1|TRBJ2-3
CAISGTGTGRADTQYF
TGTGCCATCAGTGGAACCGGGACAGGGAGGGCAGATACGCAGTATTTT
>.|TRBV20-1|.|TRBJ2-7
CSATVHNEQYF
TGCAGTGCCACCGTACACAACGAGCAGTACTTC
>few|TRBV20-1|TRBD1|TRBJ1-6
CSARARSGGAGNSPLHF
TGCAGTGCTAGAGCCCGATCAGGGGGCGCGGGTAATTCACCCCTCCACTTT
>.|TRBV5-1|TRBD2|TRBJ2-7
CASSLAGLAGGSYEQYF
TGCGCCAGCAGCTTGGCTGGGCTAGCGGGGGGTTCCTACGAGCAGTACTTC
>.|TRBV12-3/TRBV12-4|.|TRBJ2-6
CASRVGGGANVLTF
TGTGCCAGCAGGGTAGGTGGGGGGGCCAACGTCCTGACTTTC
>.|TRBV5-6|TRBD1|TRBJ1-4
CASSLRTGREKLFF
TGTGCCAGCAGCTTGAGGACAGGGCGTGAAAAACTGTTTTTT
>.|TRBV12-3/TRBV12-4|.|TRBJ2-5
CASRSISGRKETQYF
TGTGCCAGCAGATCCATATCGGGGCGGAAAGAGACCCAGTACTTC
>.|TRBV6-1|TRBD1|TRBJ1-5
CASSGGQFNQPQHF
TGTGCCAGCAGCGGGGGACAGTTCAATCAGCCCCAGCATTTT
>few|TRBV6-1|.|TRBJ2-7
CASSGEISSYEQYF
TGTGCCAGCAGTGGCGAAATTAGCTCCTACGAGCAGTACTTC
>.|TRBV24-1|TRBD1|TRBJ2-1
CATSDSTGRSYNEQFF
TGTGCCACCAGTGATTCGACAGGGCGTTCCTACAATGAGCAGTTCTTC
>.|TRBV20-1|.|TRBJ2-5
CSASSGRGRFQETQYF
TGCAGTGCTAGTTCGGGTCGGGGCAGATTCCAAGAGACCCAGTACTTC
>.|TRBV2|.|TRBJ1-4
CASRARTATNEKLFF
TGTGCCAGCCGTGCACGGACAGCAACTAATGAAAAACTGTTTTTT
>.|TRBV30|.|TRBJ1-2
CAWRRLGRGDYGYTF
TGTGCCTGGAGGCGCCTTGGGAGGGGGGACTATGGCTACACCTTC
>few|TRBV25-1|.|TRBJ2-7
CASSGTYEQYF
TGTGCCAGCAGTGGTACCTACGAGCAGTACTTC
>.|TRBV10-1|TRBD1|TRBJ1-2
CASSAGRGNYGYTF
TGCGCCAGCAGTGCGGGCAGGGGGAACTATGGCTACACCTTC
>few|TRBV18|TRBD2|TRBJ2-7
CASSPPTSGDSYEQYF
TGTGCCAGCTCACCACCGACTAGCGGGGACTCCTACGAGCAGTACTTC